A selection of T cell receptor beta chains follows, all from one sample in a study of lymphopenia after photon versus proton radiotherapy. Profiling relied on immunoSEQ multiplex PCR, and the TCRdb table lists in-frame clones only, not all of them. The sample lists around 30,000 clones; about 88% were seen once. This sample comprised peripheral blood, obtained from a patient treated with proton-based radiotherapy. The receptor set was obtained from a woman between 65 and 79 years old with pancreatic cancer. Some clones in this sample may be carry-over from other donors' samples. CDR3s include the opening cysteine and the closing phenylalanine or tryptophan. Each record gives: D gene, clone size, J gene, V gene, CDR3 protein, CDR3 DNA. D genes are given only for firm matches. Only some rows state a clone size, as once, few, many or a class for expanded clones.

NA	NA	TRBJ1-1	TRBV4-1	CASRQDPFERGGNTEAFF	TGCGCCAGCAGGCAAGACCCCTTCGAAAGGGGGGGGAACACTGAAGCTTTCTTT
NA	NA	TRBJ2-7	TRBV14	CASSQISYEQYF	TGTGCCAGCAGCCAAATATCATACGAGCAGTACTTC
NA	NA	TRBJ1-3	TRBV18	CASSKSQDPGNTIYF	TGTGCCAGCTCTAAGTCACAGGACCCTGGAAACACCATATATTTT
TRBD2	NA	TRBJ2-1	TRBV5-4	CASSLVGSGAPYNEQFF	TGTGCCAGCAGCTTGGTGGGTAGCGGGGCCCCCTACAATGAGCAGTTCTTC
NA	NA	TRBJ2-5	TRBV10-3	CAISDLDGQETQYF	TGTGCCATCAGTGATCTAGATGGCCAAGAGACCCAGTACTTC
TRBD1	NA	TRBJ2-3	TRBV4-1	CASSGRDRGLGDTQYF	TGCGCCAGCAGCGGGAGGGACAGGGGGCTTGGAGATACGCAGTATTTT
NA	NA	TRBJ2-3	TRBV7-2	CASSLWGRRAFGDTQYF	TGTGCCAGCAGCTTATGGGGGAGGCGGGCCTTCGGGGATACGCAGTATTTT
NA	NA	TRBJ2-7	TRBV11-2	CASSLVVASEQYF	TGTGCCAGCAGCTTAGTGGTCGCTAGCGAGCAGTACTTC
NA	NA	TRBJ2-7	TRBV9	CASSEGGGSYEQYF	TGTGCCAGCAGCGAGGGTGGCGGTTCCTACGAGCAGTACTTC
NA	NA	TRBJ1-1	TRBV25-1	CASSEYSSGNTEAFF	TGTGCCAGCAGTGAATATAGTTCAGGGAACACTGAAGCTTTCTTT
NA	few	TRBJ1-1	TRBV2	CASKPGGLEAFF	TGTGCCAGCAAACCGGGAGGGCTTGAAGCTTTCTTT
TRBD1	NA	TRBJ2-1	TRBV18	CASSRLTGGDYNEQFF	TGTGCCAGCTCACGCCTGACAGGGGGCGACTACAATGAGCAGTTCTTC
NA	once	TRBJ2-3	TRBV2	CASSPRVGDTQYF	TGTGCCAGCAGCCCACGTGTGGGAGATACGCAGTATTTT
NA	NA	TRBJ1-1	TRBV25-1	CASSEAGGTEAFF	TGTGCCAGCAGTGAAGCTGGGGGCACTGAAGCTTTCTTT
TRBD1	NA	TRBJ1-2	TRBV28	CASSQTGIPSYGYTF	TGTGCCAGCAGCCAGACAGGGATCCCGTCCTATGGCTACACCTTC
NA	NA	TRBJ2-1	TRBV4-3	CASSQDGGEPYNEQFF	TGCGCCAGCAGCCAAGATGGCGGGGAGCCCTACAATGAGCAGTTCTTC
TRBD1	NA	TRBJ1-3	TRBV28	CASSLGQGPGNTIYF	TGTGCCAGCAGTTTAGGACAGGGTCCCGGAAACACCATATATTTT
NA	NA	TRBJ1-1	TRBV5-5	CASSLVGREDTEAFF	TGTGCCAGCAGCTTGGTCGGCAGGGAGGACACTGAAGCTTTCTTT
NA	NA	TRBJ2-7	TRBV5-1	CASSLGYNSYEQYF	TGCGCCAGCAGCTTGGGTTACAATTCCTACGAGCAGTACTTC
TRBD1	NA	TRBJ1-1	TRBV7-9	CASSSVGTGGTEAFF	TGTGCCAGCAGCTCAGTCGGGACAGGGGGCACTGAAGCTTTCTTT
NA	NA	TRBJ2-3	TRBV18	CASSPLSSTDTQYF	TGTGCCAGCTCACCACTCTCTAGCACAGATACGCAGTATTTT
TRBD2	NA	TRBJ2-2	TRBV5-1	CASSLHGPSRDYDTGELFF	TGCGCCAGCAGCTTACACGGGCCATCCCGGGACTACGACACCGGGGAGCTGTTTTTT
TRBD2	NA	TRBJ2-2	TRBV5-5	CASSRGLAGAGELFF	TGTGCCAGCAGCAGGGGACTAGCGGGAGCCGGGGAGCTGTTTTTT
TRBD1	NA	TRBJ2-6	TRBV6-6	CASKRDRGTGANVLTF	TGTGCCAGCAAACGGGACAGGGGTACTGGGGCCAACGTCCTGACTTTC
NA	NA	TRBJ1-1	TRBV29-1	CSALGASNTEAFF	TGCAGCGCCCTAGGAGCTTCGAACACTGAAGCTTTCTTT
NA	NA	TRBJ1-1	TRBV7-6	CASSLTQGGIAEAFF	TGTGCCAGCAGCTTAACACAGGGCGGTATCGCTGAAGCTTTCTTT
NA	NA	TRBJ2-1	TRBV25-1	CASQPSSSYNEQFF	TGTGCCAGCCAACCGAGTAGTTCCTACAATGAGCAGTTCTTC
NA	NA	TRBJ1-1	TRBV29-1	CSVFISMNTEAFF	TGCAGCGTTTTTATATCAATGAACACTGAAGCTTTCTTT
NA	NA	TRBJ1-1	TRBV25-1	CASMGTEAFF	TGTGCCAGCATGGGGACTGAAGCTTTCTTT
NA	NA	TRBJ2-3	TRBV27	CASSRSTGTFSTDTQYF	TGTGCCAGCAGTAGATCCACCGGGACATTTAGCACAGATACGCAGTATTTT
NA	NA	TRBJ1-6	TRBV5-6	CASSLDRSSYNSPLHF	TGTGCCAGCAGCTTGGACAGGAGCTCCTATAATTCACCCCTCCACTTT
TRBD2	NA	TRBJ2-3	TRBV19	CASTVAGQDTQYF	TGTGCCAGTACCGTAGCGGGACAAGATACGCAGTATTTT
NA	once	TRBJ1-5	TRBV15	CATSREVSQPQHF	TGTGCCACCAGCAGAGAGGTGAGTCAGCCCCAGCATTTT
NA	NA	TRBJ1-1	TRBV18	CASSLRAGEVTEAFF	TGTGCCAGCTCACTCCGCGCAGGGGAGGTCACTGAAGCTTTCTTT
TRBD1	NA	TRBJ1-1	TRBV30	CAWSKSGGTEAFF	TGTGCCTGGAGTAAATCAGGGGGCACTGAAGCTTTCTTT
NA	NA	TRBJ1-2	TRBV28	CASSLGWNNTF	TGTGCCAGCAGTTTAGGTTGGAACAACACCTTC
TRBD2	NA	TRBJ2-1	TRBV7-2	CASTVAGSYNEQFF	TGTGCCAGCACCGTAGCGGGGTCCTACAATGAGCAGTTCTTC
TRBD1	NA	TRBJ1-4	TRBV29-1	CSVELTGGRKLFF	TGCAGCGTTGAACTGACAGGGGGGAGAAAACTGTTTTTT
TRBD2	NA	TRBJ2-1	TRBV10-3	CAISGTSGSYNEQFF	TGTGCCATCAGTGGGACTAGCGGGAGCTACAATGAGCAGTTCTTC
TRBD2	NA	TRBJ2-1	TRBV4-3	CASSQTGTSRSNEQFF	TGCGCCAGCAGCCAAACCGGGACTAGCCGGTCCAATGAGCAGTTCTTC
NA	NA	TRBJ2-5	TRBV5-1	CASSLQGRETQYF	TGCGCCAGCAGCTTACAGGGGAGGGAGACCCAGTACTTC
NA	NA	TRBJ1-3	TRBV30	CAWSVRVYPSGNTIYF	TGTGCCTGGAGTGTACGGGTCTACCCGTCTGGAAACACCATATATTTT
NA	NA	TRBJ1-2	TRBV5-8	CASSLPVLGYTF	TGTGCCAGCAGCTTGCCGGTTTTGGGCTACACCTTC
TRBD2	NA	TRBJ2-5	TRBV19	CASKASGRPPETQYF	TGTGCCTCAAAGGCCAGCGGGAGGCCCCCAGAGACCCAGTACTTC
NA	NA	TRBJ2-2	TRBV19	CASSIVVSPTGELFF	TGTGCCAGTAGTATAGTGGTGTCTCCCACCGGGGAGCTGTTTTTT
NA	NA	TRBJ2-1	TRBV2	CASSEAFYNEQFF	TGTGCCAGCAGTGAAGCATTCTACAATGAGCAGTTCTTC
TRBD2	NA	TRBJ2-1	TRBV7-9	CASSTSGAYNEQFF	TGTGCCAGCAGCACTAGCGGGGCCTACAATGAGCAGTTCTTC
TRBD2	NA	TRBJ2-2	TRBV10-3	CAISERAGAGNTGELFF	TGTGCCATCAGTGAGCGAGCGGGAGCGGGGAACACCGGGGAGCTGTTTTTT
NA	NA	TRBJ1-1	TRBV30	CAWSVQGIMNTEAFF	TGTGCCTGGAGTGTACAGGGTATAATGAACACTGAAGCTTTCTTT
NA	NA	TRBJ2-1	TRBV5-1	CASSQYGSDNEQFF	TGCGCCAGCAGCCAATATGGGAGCGACAATGAGCAGTTCTTC
NA	NA	TRBJ2-5	TRBV5-6	CASSRDIQETQYF	TGTGCCAGCAGCCGGGACATCCAAGAGACCCAGTACTTC
TRBD2	NA	TRBJ2-3	TRBV9	CASSARRLAGTDTQYF	TGTGCCAGCAGCGCTCGAAGACTAGCGGGCACAGATACGCAGTATTTT
TRBD1	NA	TRBJ2-1	TRBV5-1	CASSLSPGTGVEQFF	TGCGCCAGCAGCCTGAGTCCCGGGACAGGGGTTGAGCAGTTCTTC
NA	NA	TRBJ2-1	TRBV19	CASSKKFLYNEQFF	TGTGCCAGTAGTAAGAAGTTCCTTTACAATGAGCAGTTCTTC
NA	NA	TRBJ2-1	TRBV6-4	CASSPQGGSYNEQFF	TGTGCCAGCAGTCCACAGGGAGGCTCCTACAATGAGCAGTTCTTC
TRBD1	once	TRBJ1-2	TRBV5-4	CASSLVGTGGAGYGYTF	TGTGCCAGCAGCTTGGTAGGGACAGGGGGCGCCGGCTATGGCTACACCTTC
TRBD2	NA	TRBJ2-1	TRBV18	CASSPRAGGAYNEQFF	TGTGCCAGCTCACCACGAGCCGGGGGGGCCTACAATGAGCAGTTCTTC
NA	NA	TRBJ1-2	TRBV9	CASSVAPGTTNGYTF	TGTGCCAGCAGCGTCGCTCCCGGGACAACAAATGGCTACACCTTC